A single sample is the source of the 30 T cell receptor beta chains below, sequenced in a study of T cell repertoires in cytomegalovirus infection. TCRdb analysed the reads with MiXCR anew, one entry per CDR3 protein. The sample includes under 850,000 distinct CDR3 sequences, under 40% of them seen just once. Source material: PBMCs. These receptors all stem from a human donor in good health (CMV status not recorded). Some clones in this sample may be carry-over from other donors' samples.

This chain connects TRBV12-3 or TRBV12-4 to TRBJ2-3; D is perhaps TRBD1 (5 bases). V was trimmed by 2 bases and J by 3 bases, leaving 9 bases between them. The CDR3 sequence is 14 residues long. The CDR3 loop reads CASSLLGRTDTQYF. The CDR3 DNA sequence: TGTGCCAGCAGTTTATTGGGGCGGACAGATACGCAGTATTTT.

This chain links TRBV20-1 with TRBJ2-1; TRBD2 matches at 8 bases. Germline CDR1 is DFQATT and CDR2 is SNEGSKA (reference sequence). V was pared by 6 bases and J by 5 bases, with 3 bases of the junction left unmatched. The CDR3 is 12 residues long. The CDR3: CSAGTSDNEQFF. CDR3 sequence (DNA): TGCAGTGCCGGGACTAGTGACAATGAGCAGTTCTTC.

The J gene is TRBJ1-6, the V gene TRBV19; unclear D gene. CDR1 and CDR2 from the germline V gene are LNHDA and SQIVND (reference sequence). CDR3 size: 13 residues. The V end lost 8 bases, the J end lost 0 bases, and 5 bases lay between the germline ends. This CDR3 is CASGFSYNSPLHF. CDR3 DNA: TGTGCCAGTGGGTTCTCCTATAATTCACCCCTCCACTTT.

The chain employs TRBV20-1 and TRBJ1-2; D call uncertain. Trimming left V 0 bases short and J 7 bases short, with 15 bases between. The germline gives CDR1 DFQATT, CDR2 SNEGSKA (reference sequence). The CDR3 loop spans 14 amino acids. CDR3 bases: TGCAGTGCTAGAGATCTTTGGGGTAGTGGTGGCTACACCTTC. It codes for CSARDLWGSGGYTF.

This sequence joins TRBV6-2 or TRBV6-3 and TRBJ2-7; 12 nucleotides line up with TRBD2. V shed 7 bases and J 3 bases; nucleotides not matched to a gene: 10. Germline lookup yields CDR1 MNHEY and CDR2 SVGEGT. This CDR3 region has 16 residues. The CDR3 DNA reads TGTGCCAGCACCCCACAGATGGGACTAGCGGGCTACGAGCAGTACTTC. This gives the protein CASTPQMGLAGYEQYF.

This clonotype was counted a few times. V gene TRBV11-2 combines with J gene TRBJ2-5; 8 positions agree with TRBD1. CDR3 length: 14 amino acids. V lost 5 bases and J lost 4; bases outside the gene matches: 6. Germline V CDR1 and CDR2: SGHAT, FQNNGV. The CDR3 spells CASSLTGQAETQYF. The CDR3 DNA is TGTGCCAGCAGCCTAACGGGACAGGCAGAGACCCAGTACTTC.

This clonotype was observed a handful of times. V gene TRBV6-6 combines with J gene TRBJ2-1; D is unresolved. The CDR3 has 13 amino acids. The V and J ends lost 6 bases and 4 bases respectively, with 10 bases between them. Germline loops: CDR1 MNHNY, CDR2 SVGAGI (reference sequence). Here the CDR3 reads CASRKTPYNEQFF. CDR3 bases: TGTGCCAGCAGAAAAACACCTTACAATGAGCAGTTCTTC.

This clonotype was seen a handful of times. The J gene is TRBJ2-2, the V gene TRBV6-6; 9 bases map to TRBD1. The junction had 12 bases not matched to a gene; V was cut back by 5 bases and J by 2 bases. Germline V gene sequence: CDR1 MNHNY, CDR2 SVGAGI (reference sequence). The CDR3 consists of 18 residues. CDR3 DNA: TGTGCCAGCAGTGACCGGGACAGGGCACCTCCTAACACCGGGGAGCTGTTTTTT. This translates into CASSDRDRAPPNTGELFF.

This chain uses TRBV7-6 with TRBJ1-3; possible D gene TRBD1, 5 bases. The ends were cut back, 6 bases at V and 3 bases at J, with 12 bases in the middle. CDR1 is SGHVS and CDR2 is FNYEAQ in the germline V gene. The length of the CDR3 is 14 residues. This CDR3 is CASSSVGLGNTIYF. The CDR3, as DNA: TGTGCCAGCAGTTCAGTGGGACTTGGAAACACCATATATTTT.

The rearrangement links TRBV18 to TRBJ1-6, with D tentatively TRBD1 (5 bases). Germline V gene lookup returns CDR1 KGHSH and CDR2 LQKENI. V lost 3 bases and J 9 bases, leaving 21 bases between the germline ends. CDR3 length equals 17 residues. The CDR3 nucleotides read TGTGCCAGCTCACCGCGGGTGAATCGAGGGGACGGTTCACCCCTCCACTTT. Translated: CASSPRVNRGDGSPLHF.

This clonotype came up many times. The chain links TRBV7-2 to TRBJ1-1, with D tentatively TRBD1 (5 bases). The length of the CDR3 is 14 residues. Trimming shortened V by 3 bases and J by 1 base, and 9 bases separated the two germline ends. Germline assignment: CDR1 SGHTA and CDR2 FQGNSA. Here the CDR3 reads CASSFSGGNTEAFF. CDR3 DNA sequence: TGTGCCAGCAGCTTCTCGGGGGGGAACACTGAAGCTTTCTTT.

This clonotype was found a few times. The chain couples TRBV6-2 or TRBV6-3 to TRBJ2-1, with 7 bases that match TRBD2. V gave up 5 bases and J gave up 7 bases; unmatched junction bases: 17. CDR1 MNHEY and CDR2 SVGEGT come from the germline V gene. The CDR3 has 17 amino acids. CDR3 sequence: CASSILARAGVKNEQFF. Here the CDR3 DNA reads TGTGCCAGCAGTATCCTTGCGAGGGCGGGAGTTAAGAATGAGCAGTTCTTC.

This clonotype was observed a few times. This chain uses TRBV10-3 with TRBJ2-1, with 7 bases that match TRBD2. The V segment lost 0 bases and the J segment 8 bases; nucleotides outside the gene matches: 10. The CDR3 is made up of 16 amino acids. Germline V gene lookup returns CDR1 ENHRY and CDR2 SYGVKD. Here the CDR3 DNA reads TGTGCCATCAGTGAGTCGAGCAGCGGGAAACGGGATGAGCAGTTCTTC. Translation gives CAISESSSGKRDEQFF.

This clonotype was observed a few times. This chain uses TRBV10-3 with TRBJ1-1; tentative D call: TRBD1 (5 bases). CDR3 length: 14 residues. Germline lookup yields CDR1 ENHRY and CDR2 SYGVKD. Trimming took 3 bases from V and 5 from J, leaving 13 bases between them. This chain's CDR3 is CAISDSTGGTEAFF. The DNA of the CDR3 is TGTGCCATCAGTGATTCAACAGGAGGGACTGAAGCTTTCTTT.

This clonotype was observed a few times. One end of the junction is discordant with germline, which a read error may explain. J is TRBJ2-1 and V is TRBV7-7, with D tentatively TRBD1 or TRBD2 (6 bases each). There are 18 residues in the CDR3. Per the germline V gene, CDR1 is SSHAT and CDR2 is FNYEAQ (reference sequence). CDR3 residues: CASSPYGGTGTPLEEQFF. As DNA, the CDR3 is TGTGCTAGCAGCCCCTACGGGGGAACCGGGACACCCCTGGAAGAGCAGTTCTTC.

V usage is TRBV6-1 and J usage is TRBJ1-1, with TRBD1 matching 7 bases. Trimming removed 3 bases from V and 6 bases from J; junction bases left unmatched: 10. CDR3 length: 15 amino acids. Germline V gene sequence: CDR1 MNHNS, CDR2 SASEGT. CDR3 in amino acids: CASSDPGTAVAEAFF. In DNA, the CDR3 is TGTGCCAGCAGTGATCCTGGGACAGCCGTCGCTGAAGCTTTCTTT.

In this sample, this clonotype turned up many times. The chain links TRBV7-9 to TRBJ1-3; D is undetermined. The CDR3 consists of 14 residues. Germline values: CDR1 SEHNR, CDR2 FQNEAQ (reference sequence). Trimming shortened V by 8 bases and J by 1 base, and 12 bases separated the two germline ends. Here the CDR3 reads CASLDGESGNTIYF. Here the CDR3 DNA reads TGTGCCAGCCTAGACGGGGAATCTGGAAACACCATATATTTT.

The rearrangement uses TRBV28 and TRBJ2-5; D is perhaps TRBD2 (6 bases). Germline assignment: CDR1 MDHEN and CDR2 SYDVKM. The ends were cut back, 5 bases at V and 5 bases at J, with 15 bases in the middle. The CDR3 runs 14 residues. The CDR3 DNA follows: TGTGCCAGCAGTACCCCGACTAGTAGCGAGACCCAGTACTTC. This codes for CASSTPTSSETQYF. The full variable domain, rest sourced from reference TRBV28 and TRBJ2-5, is DVKVTQSSRYLVKRTGEKVFLECVQDMDHENMFWYRQDPGLGLRLIYFSYDVKMKEKGDIPEGYSVSREKKERFSLILESASTNQTSMYLCASSTPTSSETQYFGPGTRLLVL.

CDR3 in amino acids: CASSPFLAGALEQYF. CDR3 DNA: TGTGCCAGCAGTCCATTCCTAGCGGGAGCCCTCGAGCAGTACTTC. This sequence joins TRBV28 and TRBJ2-7; 10 bases map to TRBD2. The germline CDR1 and CDR2 sequences are MDHEN and SYDVKM. The CDR3 is 15 amino acids. Trimming removed 5 bases from V and 6 bases from J; junction bases left unmatched: 10.

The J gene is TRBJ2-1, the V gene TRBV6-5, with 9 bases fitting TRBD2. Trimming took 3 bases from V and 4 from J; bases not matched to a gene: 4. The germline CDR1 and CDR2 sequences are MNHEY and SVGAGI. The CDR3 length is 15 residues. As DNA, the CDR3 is TGTGCCAGCAGTTATTCGACTAGCGGATACAATGAGCAGTTCTTC. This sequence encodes CASSYSTSGYNEQFF.

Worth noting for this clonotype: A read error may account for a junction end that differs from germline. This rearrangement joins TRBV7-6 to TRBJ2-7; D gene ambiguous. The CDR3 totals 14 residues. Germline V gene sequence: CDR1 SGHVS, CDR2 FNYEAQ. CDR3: CAGSLAGNTYEQYF. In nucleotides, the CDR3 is TGTGCCGGCAGCTTAGCAGGCAACACCTACGAGCAGTACTTC.

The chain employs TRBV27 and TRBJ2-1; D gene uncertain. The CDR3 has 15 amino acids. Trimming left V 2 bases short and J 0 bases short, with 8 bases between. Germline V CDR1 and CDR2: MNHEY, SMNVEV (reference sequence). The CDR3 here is CASSLGHLSYNEQFF. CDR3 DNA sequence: TGTGCCAGCAGTTTAGGGCACCTCTCCTACAATGAGCAGTTCTTC.

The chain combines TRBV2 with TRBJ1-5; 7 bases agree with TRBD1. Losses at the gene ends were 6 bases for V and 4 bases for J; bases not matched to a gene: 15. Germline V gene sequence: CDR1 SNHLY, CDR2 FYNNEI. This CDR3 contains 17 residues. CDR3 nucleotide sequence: TGTGCCAGCAGGTCTGCTGGGGCCAGGGGGGGGAATCAGCCCCAGCATTTT. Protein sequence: CASRSAGARGGNQPQHF.

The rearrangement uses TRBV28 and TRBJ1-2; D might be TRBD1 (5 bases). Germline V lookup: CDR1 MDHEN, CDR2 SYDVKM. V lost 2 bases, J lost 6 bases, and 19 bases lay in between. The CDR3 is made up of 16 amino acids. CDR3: CASSLVAGMGENGYTF. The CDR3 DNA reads TGTGCCAGCAGTTTAGTAGCAGGGATGGGAGAAAATGGCTACACCTTC.

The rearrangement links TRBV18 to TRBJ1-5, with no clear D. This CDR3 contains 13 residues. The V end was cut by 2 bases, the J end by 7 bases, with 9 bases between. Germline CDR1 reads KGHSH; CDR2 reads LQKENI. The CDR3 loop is CASSPVREQPQHF. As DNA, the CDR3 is TGTGCCAGCTCACCAGTTCGGGAACAGCCCCAGCATTTT. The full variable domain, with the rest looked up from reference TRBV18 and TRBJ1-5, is NAGVMQNPRHLVRRRGQEARLRCSPMKGHSHVYWYRQLPEEGLKFMVYLQKENIIDESGMPKERFSAEFPKEGPSILRIQQVVRGDSAAYFCASSPVREQPQHFGDGTRLSIL.

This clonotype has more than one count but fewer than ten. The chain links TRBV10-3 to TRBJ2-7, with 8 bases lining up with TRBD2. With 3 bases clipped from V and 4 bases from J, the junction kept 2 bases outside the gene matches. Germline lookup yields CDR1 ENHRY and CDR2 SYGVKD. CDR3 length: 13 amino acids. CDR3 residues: CAISDASGYEQYF. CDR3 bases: TGTGCCATCAGTGATGCTAGCGGGTACGAGCAGTACTTC.

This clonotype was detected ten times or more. The CDR3 DNA reads as TGTGCCAGCCTGGGAGGGTTAGGACCTGAAGCTTTCTTT. Protein sequence: CASLGGLGPEAFF. V usage is TRBV6-1 and J usage is TRBJ1-1; D gene uncertain. There are 13 residues in the CDR3. CDR1 MNHNS and CDR2 SASEGT come from the germline V gene. V shed 8 bases and J shed 6 bases, with 16 bases lying between them.

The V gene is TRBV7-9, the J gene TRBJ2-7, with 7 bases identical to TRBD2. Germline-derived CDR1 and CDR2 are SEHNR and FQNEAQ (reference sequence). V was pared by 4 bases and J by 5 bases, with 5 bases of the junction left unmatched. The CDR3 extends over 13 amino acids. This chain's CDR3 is CASSWGGSHEQYF. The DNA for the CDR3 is TGTGCCAGCAGCTGGGGAGGGTCCCACGAGCAGTACTTC.

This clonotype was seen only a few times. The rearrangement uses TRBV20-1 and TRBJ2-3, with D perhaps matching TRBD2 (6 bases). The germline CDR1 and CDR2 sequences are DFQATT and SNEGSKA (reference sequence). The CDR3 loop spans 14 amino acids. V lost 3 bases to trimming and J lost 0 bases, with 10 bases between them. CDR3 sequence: CSASSGGSTDTQYF. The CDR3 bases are TGCAGTGCTAGTAGCGGAGGGAGCACAGATACGCAGTATTTT.

CDR3 bases: TGTGCCAGCAGTTTCAGAGGAAATAATTCACCCCTCCACTTT. It yields the protein CASSFRGNNSPLHF. The V gene is TRBV27, the J gene TRBJ1-6; D ambiguous. CDR1 and CDR2 (germline): MNHEY, SMNVEV (reference sequence). The CDR3 has 14 residues. V was pared by 3 bases and J by 5 bases, with 8 bases between.